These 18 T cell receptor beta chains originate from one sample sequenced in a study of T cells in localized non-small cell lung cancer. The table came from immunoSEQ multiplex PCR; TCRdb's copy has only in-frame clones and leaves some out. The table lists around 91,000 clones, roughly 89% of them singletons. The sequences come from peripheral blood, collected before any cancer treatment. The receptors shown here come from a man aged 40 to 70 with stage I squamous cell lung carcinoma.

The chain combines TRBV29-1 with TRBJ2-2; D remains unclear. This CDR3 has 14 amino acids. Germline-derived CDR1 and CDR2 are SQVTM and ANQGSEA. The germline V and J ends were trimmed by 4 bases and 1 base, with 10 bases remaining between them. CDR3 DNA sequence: TGCAGCGTTGGATCTTCAGGGAACACCGGGGAGCTGTTTTTT. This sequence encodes CSVGSSGNTGELFF.

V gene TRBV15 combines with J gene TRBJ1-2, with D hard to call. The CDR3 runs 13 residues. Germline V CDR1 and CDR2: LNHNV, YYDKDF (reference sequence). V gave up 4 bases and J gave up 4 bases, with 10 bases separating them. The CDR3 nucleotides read TGTGCCACCAGCATAATTCTCGGCTATGGCTACACCTTC. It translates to CATSIILGYGYTF. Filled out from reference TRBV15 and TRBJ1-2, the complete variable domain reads DAMVIQNPRYQVTQFGKPVTLSCSQTLNHNVMYWYQQKSSQAPKLLFHYYDKDFNNEADTPDNFQSRRPNTSFCFLDIRSPGLGDTAMYLCATSIILGYGYTFGSGTRLTVV.

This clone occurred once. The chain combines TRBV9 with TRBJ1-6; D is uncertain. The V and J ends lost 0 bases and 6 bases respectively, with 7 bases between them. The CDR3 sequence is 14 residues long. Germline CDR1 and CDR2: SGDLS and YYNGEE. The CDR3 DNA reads TGTGCCAGCAGCGTAGGCCGGATTAATTCACCCCTCCACTTT. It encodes CASSVGRINSPLHF. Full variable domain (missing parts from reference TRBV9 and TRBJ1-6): DSGVTQTPKHLITATGQRVTLRCSPRSGDLSVYWYQQSLDQGLQFLIQYYNGEERAKGNILERFSAQQFPDLHSELNLSSLELGDSALYFCASSVGRINSPLHFGNGTRLTVT.

The CDR3 here is CASSLVRGIGEQYF. CDR3 DNA: TGTGCCAGCAGCTTAGTTCGGGGTATCGGCGAGCAGTACTTC. The chain recombines TRBV11-2 with TRBJ2-7; D is perhaps TRBD2 (5 bases). Germline CDR1 is SGHAT and CDR2 is FQNNGV. CDR3 length: 14 amino acids. V was clipped by 1 base and J by 6 bases, with 13 bases between them.

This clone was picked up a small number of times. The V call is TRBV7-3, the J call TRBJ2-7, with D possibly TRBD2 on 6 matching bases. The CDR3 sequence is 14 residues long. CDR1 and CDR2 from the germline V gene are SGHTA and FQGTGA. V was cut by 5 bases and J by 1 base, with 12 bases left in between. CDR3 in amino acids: CASSRKGLSYEQYF. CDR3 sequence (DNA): TGTGCCAGCAGCAGAAAGGGACTGTCCTACGAGCAGTACTTC.

CDR3: CASSLETDTQYF. The CDR3 coding sequence is TGTGCCAGCAGCTTAGAGACAGATACGCAGTATTTT. The chain has TRBV11-2 and TRBJ2-3; D not resolved. The CDR3 contains 12 residues. Germline CDR1 SGHAT, CDR2 FQNNGV. V gave up 0 bases and J gave up 3 bases, with 1 base separating them.

The CDR3 is CASNFRDRNTGELFF. The CDR3 DNA is TGTGCCAGTAACTTCCGGGACAGGAACACCGGGGAGCTGTTTTTT. V is TRBV19 and J is TRBJ2-2; 7 nucleotides align to TRBD1. After removal of 7 bases from V and 1 base from J, the junction contained 6 bases not matched to a gene. The germline V gene has CDR1 LNHDA and CDR2 SQIVND (reference sequence). The CDR3 consists of 15 residues.

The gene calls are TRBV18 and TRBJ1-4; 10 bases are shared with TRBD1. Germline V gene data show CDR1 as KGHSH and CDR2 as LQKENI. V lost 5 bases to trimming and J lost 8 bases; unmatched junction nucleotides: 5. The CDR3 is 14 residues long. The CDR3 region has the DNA TGTGCCAGCTCATCGGGACAGGGGTTCGAAAAACTGTTTTTT. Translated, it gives CASSSGQGFEKLFF.

The chain's CDR3 is CASSRGPTSNTEAFF. The CDR3 bases are TGCGCCAGCAGTCGCGGTCCTACCTCAAACACTGAAGCTTTCTTT. The V gene is TRBV5-1, the J gene TRBJ1-1; D is unclear. The CDR3 extends over 15 amino acids. The ends were cut back, 5 bases at V and 2 bases at J, with 16 bases in the middle. Germline CDR1 and CDR2: SGHRS and YFSETQ.

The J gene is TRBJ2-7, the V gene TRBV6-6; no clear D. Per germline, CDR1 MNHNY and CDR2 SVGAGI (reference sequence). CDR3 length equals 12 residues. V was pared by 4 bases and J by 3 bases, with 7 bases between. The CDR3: CASSSSIYEQYF. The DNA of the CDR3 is TGTGCCAGCAGTTCCTCTATCTACGAGCAGTACTTC.

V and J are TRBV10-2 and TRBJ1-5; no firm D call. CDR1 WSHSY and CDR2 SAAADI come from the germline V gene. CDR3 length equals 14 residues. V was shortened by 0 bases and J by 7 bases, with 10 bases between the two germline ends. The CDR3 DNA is TGCGCCAGCAGTGAGTCAGGGTTAGGACAGCCCCAGCATTTT. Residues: CASSESGLGQPQHF.

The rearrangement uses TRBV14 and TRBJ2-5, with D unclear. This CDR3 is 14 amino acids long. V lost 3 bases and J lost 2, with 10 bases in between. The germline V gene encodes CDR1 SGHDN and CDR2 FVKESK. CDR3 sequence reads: CASSQGFRQETQYF. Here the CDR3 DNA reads TGTGCCAGCAGCCAGGGGTTCCGGCAAGAGACCCAGTACTTC.

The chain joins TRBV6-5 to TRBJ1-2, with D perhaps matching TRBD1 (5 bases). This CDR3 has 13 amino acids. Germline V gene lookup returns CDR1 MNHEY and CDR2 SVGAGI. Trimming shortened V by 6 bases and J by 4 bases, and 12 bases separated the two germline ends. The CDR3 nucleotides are TGTGCCAGCAGCCCCGCACAGGCCTATGGCTACACCTTC. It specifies CASSPAQAYGYTF.

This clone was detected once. The CDR3 DNA is TGTGCCAGCAGCCCCCAGGGAGCCACTAATGAAAAACTGTTTTTT. The encoded protein is CASSPQGATNEKLFF. This sequence joins TRBV7-2 and TRBJ1-4, with TRBD1 as a possible D gene (5 bases). This CDR3 has 15 amino acids. Trimming removed 5 bases from V and 2 bases from J, with 12 bases in between. Germline V CDR1 and CDR2: SGHTA, FQGNSA.

The CDR3 DNA reads TGCGCCAGCAGCCAATCGACGACACGATATGGCTACACCTTC. Protein product: CASSQSTTRYGYTF. V and J are TRBV4-1 and TRBJ1-2; no clear D. CDR1 is MGHRA and CDR2 is YSYEKL in the germline V gene. The V gene lost 2 bases and the J gene lost 5 bases, with 12 bases spanning the gap. The CDR3 runs 14 residues.

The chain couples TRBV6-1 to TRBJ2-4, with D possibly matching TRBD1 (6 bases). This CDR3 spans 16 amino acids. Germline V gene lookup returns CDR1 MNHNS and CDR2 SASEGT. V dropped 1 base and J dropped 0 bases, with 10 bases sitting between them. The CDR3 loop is CASSEGTVLAKNIQYF. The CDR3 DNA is TGTGCCAGCAGTGAAGGGACAGTTTTAGCCAAAAACATTCAGTACTTC.

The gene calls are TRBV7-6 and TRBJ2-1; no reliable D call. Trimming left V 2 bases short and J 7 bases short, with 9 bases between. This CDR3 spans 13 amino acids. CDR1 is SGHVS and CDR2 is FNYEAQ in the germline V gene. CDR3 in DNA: TGTGCCAGCAGCTTAAACCGGCTAAATGAGCAGTTCTTC. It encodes CASSLNRLNEQFF.

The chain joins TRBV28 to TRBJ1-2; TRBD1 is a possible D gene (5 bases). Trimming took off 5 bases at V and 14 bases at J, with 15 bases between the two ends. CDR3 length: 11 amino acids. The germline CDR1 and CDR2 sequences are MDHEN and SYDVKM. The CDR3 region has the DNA TGTGCCAGCAGTGACACCGGGACTAGGACCTTC. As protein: CASSDTGTRTF.